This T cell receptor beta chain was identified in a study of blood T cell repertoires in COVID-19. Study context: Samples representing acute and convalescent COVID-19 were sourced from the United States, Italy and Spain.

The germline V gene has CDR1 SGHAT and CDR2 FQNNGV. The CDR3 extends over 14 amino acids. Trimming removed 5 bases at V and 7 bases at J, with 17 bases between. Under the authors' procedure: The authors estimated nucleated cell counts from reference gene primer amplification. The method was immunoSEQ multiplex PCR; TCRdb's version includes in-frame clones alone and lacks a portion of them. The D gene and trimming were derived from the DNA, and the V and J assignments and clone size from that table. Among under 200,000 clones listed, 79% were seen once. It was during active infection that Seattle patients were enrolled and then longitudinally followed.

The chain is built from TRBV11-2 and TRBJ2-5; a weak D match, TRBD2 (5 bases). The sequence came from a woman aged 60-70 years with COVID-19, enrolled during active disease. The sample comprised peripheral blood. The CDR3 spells CASSEHPGSGTQYF. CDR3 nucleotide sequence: TGTGCCAGCAGCGAACACCCGGGATCCGGGACCCAGTACTTC.